This T cell receptor beta chain was identified during a study of human T cells and chemical hapten exposure. The overall study: Read at 6 days, the patch tests placed 0.01% DPC on the upper back.

The library tagged individual cDNA molecules with unique molecular identifiers. Original data processing: Counts of TCRs in each sample centred on a median of 95,638 and extended from roughly 25,000 to 750,000. Via MiXCR, TCRdb re-called the RACE reads, giving one row per CDR3 protein. TCRdb's processing, not the study's, gives the V and J calls here. The sample shows over 85,000 distinct CDR3 sequences, approximately 8.6% of them seen only once. Trimming removed 4 bases from V and 3 bases from J; junction bases left unmatched: 6. Germline assignment: CDR1 MNHEY and CDR2 SVGAGI. The CDR3 consists of 17 residues. Time point meaning: patch test 2, 6 weeks after DPC sensitization. Regarding treatment: therapeutic diphenylcyclopropenone sensitization with weekly scalp DPC.

The sequencing used whole blood, collected in connection with sensitization to the hapten diphenylcyclopropenone (DPC). The clonotype comes from a woman between 40 and 50 years old with alopecia areata. Some clones in this sample may be carry-over from other donors' samples. The chain has TRBV6-5 and TRBJ2-6, with 10 bases identical to TRBD1. The CDR3 region has the DNA TGTGCCAGCAGTTTCTCCCGGGACAGGGGTGGGGCCAACGTCCTGACTTTC. Encoded protein: CASSFSRDRGGANVLTF.